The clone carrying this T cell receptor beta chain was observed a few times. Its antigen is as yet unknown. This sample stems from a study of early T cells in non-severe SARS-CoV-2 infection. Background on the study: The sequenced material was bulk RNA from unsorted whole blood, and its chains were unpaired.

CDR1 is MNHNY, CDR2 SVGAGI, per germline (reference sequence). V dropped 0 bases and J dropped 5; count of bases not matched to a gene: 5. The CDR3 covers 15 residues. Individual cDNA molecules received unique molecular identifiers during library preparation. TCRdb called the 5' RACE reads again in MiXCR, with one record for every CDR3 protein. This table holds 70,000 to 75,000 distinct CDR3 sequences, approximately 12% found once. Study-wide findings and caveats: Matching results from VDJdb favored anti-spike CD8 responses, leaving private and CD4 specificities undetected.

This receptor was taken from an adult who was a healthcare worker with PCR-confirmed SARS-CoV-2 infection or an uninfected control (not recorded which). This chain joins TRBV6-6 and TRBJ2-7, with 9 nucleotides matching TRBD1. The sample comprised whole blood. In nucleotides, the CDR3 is TGTGCCAGCAGTTACTCACAGGGGGCAAGCCACGAGCAGTACTTC. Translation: CASSYSQGASHEQYF.